A selection of T cell receptor beta chains follows, all from one sample in a study of cytomegalovirus exposure and HLA in healthy donors. Here immunoSEQ multiplex PCR was the method, and the copy in TCRdb shows in-frame clones only, minus some. Here the sample spans over 100,000 clones, approximately 82% being singletons. Sequences were obtained from PBMCs. These receptors were obtained from a female donor in good health and CMV-seronegative. The CDR3 runs from the conserved cysteine through the conserved F or W. D genes are given only for firm matches. Size values are once, few and many counts, or a class for expanded clones, and some rows have none.

d_call j_call clone_size cdr3_length v_call cdr3_nt cdr3_aa
TRBD1 TRBJ2-5 - 15 TRBV10-3 TGTGCCATCAGTGAACAAGGGGGCCATCAAGAGACCCAGTACTTC CAISEQGGHQETQYF
- TRBJ1-5 once 15 TRBV5-1 TGCGCCAGCAGCTTGGAGTGGGGAGATAATCAGCCCCAGCATTTT CASSLEWGDNQPQHF
TRBD1 TRBJ2-7 few 16 TRBV6-5 TGTGCCAGCAGTTCCTCTTGGGACAGGGGTTTCTACGAGCAGTACTTC CASSSSWDRGFYEQYF
TRBD2 TRBJ2-2 once 18 TRBV5-4 TGTGCCAGCAGCGCGCCGGGACTAGCGGGAGTAGTGGACGGGGAGCTGTTTTTT CASSAPGLAGVVDGELFF
TRBD1 TRBJ2-1 once 13 TRBV7-3 TGTGCCAGCAGCCCTCGACCCGGCGACAGGGGGCTCTTC CASSPRPGDRGLF
- TRBJ1-2 - 14 TRBV5-6 TGTGCCAGTAGCTCGGGAGGGTGGAGAGGTGGCTACACCTTC CASSSGGWRGGYTF
TRBD2 TRBJ2-1 few 15 TRBV28 TGTGCCAGCAGTTTATTCACTAGCGGGTACAATGAGCAGTTCTTC CASSLFTSGYNEQFF
- TRBJ2-5 - 13 TRBV2 TGTGCCAGCAGTGAGGACTCCAAAGAGACCCAGTACTTC CASSEDSKETQYF
TRBD2 TRBJ2-1 once 14 TRBV7-3 TGTGCCAGCAGCTTAACTGGCGGGAGGGACGAGCAGTTCTTC CASSLTGGRDEQFF
- TRBJ2-3 - 16 TRBV6-1 TGTGCCAGCAGTGAAGCTTCACAGGGCCACACAGATACGCAGTATTTT CASSEASQGHTDTQYF
- TRBJ2-4 - 16 TRBV7-9 TGTGCCAGCAGCTTAGGGGGGGACGGTCCCAAAAACATTCAGTACTTC CASSLGGDGPKNIQYF
- TRBJ2-3 - 14 TRBV2 TGTGCCAGCAGTGAAGAGGGAGCGGACGGTACGCAGTATTTT CASSEEGADGTQYF
TRBD2 TRBJ2-2 once 15 TRBV11-3 TGTGCCAGCAGCAGCCGCGGGGGACGCACCGGGGAGCTGTTTTTT CASSSRGGRTGELFF
TRBD2 TRBJ2-7 - 18 TRBV30 TGTGCCTGGAGTGTAAGACTAGCGGACTTATCAGGGGACTACGAGCAGTACTTC CAWSVRLADLSGDYEQYF
- TRBJ2-3 - 15 TRBV5-1 TGCGCCAGCAGCACAGGACACCGGTACACAGATACGCAGTATTTT CASSTGHRYTDTQYF
TRBD2 TRBJ2-1 - 15 TRBV13 TGTGCCAGCAGCTCCGGGACTAGCGGGTTTCATGAGCAGTTCTTC CASSSGTSGFHEQFF
TRBD2 TRBJ2-1 - 15 TRBV27 TGTGCCAGCAGTTCGAGACTAGCGACAAACAATGAGCAGTTCTTC CASSSRLATNNEQFF
- TRBJ2-5 - 17 TRBV9 TGTGCCAGCAGCCCGGGTCTGGGGAGGAAGCACCAAGAGACCCAGTACTTC CASSPGLGRKHQETQYF
TRBD2 TRBJ2-2 - 16 TRBV19 TGTGCCAGTAGACCTATAGCGGGAGGGCACACCGGGGAGCTGTTTTTT CASRPIAGGHTGELFF
- TRBJ2-7 - 17 TRBV7-2 TGTGCCAGCAGCCTCCTTGGGGCACTCGGAAGATCCTACGAGCAGTACTTC CASSLLGALGRSYEQYF
- TRBJ2-1 - 15 TRBV5-1 TGCGCCAGCAGGTACGGAGGGCTCCTAAGTGGTGAGCAGTTCTTC CASRYGGLLSGEQFF
- TRBJ1-2 - 14 TRBV18 TGTGCCAGCTCACCACCGGGCAGGGATTTCGGCTACACCTTC CASSPPGRDFGYTF